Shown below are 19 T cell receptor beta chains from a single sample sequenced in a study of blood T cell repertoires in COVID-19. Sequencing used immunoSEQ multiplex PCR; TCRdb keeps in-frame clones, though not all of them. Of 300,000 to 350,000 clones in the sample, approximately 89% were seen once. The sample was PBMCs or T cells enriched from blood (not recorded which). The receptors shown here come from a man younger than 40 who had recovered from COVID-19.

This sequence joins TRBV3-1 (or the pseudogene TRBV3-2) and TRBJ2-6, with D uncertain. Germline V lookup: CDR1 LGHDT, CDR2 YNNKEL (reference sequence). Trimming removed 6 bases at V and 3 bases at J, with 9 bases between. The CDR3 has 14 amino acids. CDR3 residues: CASSLFSGANVLTF. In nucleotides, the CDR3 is TGTGCCAGCAGTCTTTTTAGTGGGGCCAACGTCCTGACTTTC.

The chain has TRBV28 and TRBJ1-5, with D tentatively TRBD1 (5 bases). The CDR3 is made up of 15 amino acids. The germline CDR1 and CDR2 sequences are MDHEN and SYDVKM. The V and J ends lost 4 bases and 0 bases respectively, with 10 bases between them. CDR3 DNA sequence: TGTGCCAGCAGTTCACAGGTTTATAGCAATCAGCCCCAGCATTTT. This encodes CASSSQVYSNQPQHF.

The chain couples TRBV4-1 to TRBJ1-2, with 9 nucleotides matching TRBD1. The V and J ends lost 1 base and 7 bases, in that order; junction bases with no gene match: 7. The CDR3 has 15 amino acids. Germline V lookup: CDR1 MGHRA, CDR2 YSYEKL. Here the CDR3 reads CASSQGPGQGIGYTF. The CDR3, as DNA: TGCGCCAGCAGCCAAGGACCGGGACAGGGAATTGGCTACACCTTC.

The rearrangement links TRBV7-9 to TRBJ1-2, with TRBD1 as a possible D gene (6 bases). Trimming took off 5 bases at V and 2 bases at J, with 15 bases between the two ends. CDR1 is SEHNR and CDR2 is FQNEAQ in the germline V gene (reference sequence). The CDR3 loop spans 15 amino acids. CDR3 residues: CASSRLRGGNYGYTF. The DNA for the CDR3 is TGTGCCAGCAGCCGCTTGCGGGGGGGCAACTATGGCTACACCTTC.

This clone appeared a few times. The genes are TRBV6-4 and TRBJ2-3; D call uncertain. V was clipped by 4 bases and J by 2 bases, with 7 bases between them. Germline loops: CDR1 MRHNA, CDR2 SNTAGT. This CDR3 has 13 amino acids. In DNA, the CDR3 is TGTGCCAGCAGTGCCCGCTACACAGATACGCAGTATTTT. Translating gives CASSARYTDTQYF.

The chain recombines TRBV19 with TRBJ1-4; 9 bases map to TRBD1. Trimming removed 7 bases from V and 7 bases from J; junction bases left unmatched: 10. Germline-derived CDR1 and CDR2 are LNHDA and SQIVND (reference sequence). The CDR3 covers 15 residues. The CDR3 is CASTPQGTGSEKLFF. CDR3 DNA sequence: TGTGCCAGTACTCCCCAAGGGACAGGGTCTGAAAAACTGTTTTTT.

The DNA of the CDR3 is TGTGCCAGCAGAACATCCTCTGGGGCCAACGTCCTGACTTTC. Its translation is CASRTSSGANVLTF. The chain employs TRBV28 and TRBJ2-6; D remains unclear. Trimming cost V 6 bases and J 0 bases, with 6 bases left between them. CDR3 length: 14 residues. From germline, CDR1 is MDHEN and CDR2 SYDVKM.

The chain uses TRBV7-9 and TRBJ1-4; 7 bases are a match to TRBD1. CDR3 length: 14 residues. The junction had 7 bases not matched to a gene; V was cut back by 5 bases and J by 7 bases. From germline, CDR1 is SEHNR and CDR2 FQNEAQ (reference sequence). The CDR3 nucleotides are TGTGCCAGCAGCCTCGGGACAGCCTTTGAAAAACTGTTTTTT. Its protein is CASSLGTAFEKLFF.

CDR3 amino acids: CASDRQGGEANTGELFF. The CDR3 region has the DNA TGTGCCAGCGACCGACAGGGGGGCGAAGCGAACACCGGGGAGCTGTTTTTT. The chain has TRBV28 and TRBJ2-2, with 9 nucleotides matching TRBD1. The CDR3 loop spans 17 amino acids. Germline CDR1 reads MDHEN; CDR2 reads SYDVKM. J gave up 0 bases and V 8 bases, and 10 bases lay outside the gene matches.

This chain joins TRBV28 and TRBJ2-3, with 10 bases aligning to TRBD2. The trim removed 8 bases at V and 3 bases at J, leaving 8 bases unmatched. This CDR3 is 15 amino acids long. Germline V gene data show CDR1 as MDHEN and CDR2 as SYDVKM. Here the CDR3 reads CASVQSGGETDTQYF. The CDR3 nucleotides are TGTGCCAGCGTTCAAAGCGGGGGGGAGACAGATACGCAGTATTTT.

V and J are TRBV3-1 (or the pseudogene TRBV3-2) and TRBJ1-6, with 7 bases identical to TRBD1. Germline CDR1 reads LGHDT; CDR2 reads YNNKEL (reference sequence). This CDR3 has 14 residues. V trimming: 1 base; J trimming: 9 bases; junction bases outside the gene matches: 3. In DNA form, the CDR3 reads TGTGCCAGCAGCCAAGGACAGGGAACTTCACCCCTCCACTTT. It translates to CASSQGQGTSPLHF.

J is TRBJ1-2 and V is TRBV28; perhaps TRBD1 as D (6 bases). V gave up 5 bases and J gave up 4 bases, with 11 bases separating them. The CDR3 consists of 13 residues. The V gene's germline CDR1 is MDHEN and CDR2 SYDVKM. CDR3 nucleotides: TGTGCCAGCAGTCAAACAGGGCCCTATGGCTACACCTTC. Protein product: CASSQTGPYGYTF.

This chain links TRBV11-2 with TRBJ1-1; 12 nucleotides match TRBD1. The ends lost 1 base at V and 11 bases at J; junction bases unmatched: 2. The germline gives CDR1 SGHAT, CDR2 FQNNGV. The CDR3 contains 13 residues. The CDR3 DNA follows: TGTGCCAGCAGCTTAGGGGACAGGGGGCTTGCTTTCTTT. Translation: CASSLGDRGLAFF.

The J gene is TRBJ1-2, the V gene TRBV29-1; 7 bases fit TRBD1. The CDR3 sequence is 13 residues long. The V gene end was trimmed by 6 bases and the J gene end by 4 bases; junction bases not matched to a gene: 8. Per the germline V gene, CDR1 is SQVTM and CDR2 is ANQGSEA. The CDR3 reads CSVEKTGFYGYTF. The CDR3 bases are TGCAGCGTAGAAAAGACAGGGTTCTATGGCTACACCTTC.

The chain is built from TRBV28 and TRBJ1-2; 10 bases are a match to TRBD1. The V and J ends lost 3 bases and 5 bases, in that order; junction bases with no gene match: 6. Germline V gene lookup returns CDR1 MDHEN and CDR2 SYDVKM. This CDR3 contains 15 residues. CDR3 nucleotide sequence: TGTGCCAGCAGTTTGGTCCGACAGGGGGCTTATGGCTACACCTTC. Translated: CASSLVRQGAYGYTF.

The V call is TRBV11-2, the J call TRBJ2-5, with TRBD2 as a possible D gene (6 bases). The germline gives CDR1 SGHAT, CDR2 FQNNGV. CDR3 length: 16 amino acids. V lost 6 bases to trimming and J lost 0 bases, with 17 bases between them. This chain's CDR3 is CASSSQGGGYQETQYF. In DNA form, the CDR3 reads TGTGCCAGCAGTTCCCAGGGTGGGGGGTACCAAGAGACCCAGTACTTC.

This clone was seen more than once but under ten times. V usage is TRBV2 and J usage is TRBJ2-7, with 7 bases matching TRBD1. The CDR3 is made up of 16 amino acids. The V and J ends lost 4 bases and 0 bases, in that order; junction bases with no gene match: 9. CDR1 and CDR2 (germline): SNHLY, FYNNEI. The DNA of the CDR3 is TGTGCCAGCAGTGTACACAGGGGTGAGAGCTCCTACGAGCAGTACTTC. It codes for CASSVHRGESSYEQYF.

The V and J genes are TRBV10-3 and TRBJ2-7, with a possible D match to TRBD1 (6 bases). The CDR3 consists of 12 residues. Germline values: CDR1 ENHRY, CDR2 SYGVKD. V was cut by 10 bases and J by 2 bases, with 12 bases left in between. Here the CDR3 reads CATGTTAYEQYF. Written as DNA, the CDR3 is TGTGCCACCGGGACAACAGCCTACGAGCAGTACTTC.

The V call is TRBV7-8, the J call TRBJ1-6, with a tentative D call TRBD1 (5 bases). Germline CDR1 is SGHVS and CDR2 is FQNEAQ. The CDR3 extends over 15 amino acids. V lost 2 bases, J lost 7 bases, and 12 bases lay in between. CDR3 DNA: TGTGCCAGCAGCTTACGGGCAGGGAGGAATTCACCCCTCCACTTT. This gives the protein CASSLRAGRNSPLHF.